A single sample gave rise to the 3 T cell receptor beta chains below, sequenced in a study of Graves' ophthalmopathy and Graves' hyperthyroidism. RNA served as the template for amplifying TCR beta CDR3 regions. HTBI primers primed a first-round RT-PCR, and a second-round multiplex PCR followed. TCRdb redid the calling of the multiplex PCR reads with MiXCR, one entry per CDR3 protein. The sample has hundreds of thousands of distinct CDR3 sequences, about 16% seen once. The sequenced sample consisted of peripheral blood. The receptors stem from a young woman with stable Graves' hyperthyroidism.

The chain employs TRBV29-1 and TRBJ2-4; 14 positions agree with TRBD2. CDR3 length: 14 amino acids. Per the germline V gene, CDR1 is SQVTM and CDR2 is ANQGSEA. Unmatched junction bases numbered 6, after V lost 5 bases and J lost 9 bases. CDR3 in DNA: TGCAGCGTTCTGGGACTAGCGGGGGTCGGCATTCAGTACTTC. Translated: CSVLGLAGVGIQYF. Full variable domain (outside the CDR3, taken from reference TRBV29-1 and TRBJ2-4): SAVISQKPSRDICQRGTSLTIQCQVDSQVTMMFWYRQQPGQSLTLIATANQGSEATYESGFVIDKFPISRPNLTFSTLTVSNMSPEDSSIYLCSVLGLAGVGIQYFGAGTRLSVL.

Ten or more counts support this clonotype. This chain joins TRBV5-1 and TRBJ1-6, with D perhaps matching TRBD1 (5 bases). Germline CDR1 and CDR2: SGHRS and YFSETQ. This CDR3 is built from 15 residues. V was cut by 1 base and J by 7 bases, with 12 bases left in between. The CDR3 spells CASSLSPGTNSPLHF. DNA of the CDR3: TGCGCCAGCAGCTTGAGTCCGGGGACCAATTCACCCCTCCACTTT.

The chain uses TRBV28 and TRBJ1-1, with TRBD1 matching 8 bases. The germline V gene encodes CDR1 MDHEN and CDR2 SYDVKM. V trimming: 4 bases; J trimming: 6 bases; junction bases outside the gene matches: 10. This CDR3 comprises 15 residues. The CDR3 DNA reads TGTGCCAGCAGTTACCAAACAGGGGGGAGGGCTGAAGCTTTCTTT. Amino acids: CASSYQTGGRAEAFF.